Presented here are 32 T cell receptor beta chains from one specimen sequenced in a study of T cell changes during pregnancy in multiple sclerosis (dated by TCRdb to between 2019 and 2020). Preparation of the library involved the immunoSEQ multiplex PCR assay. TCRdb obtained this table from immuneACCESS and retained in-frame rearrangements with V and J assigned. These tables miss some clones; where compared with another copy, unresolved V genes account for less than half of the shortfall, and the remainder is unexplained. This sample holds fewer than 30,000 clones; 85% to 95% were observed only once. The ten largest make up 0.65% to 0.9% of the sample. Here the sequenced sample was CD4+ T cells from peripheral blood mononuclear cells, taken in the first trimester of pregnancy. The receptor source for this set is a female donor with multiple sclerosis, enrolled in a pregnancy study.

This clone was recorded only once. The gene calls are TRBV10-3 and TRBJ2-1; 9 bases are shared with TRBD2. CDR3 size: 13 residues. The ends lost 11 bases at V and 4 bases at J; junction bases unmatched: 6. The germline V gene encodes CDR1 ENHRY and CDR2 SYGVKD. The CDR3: CASSSGGYNEQFF. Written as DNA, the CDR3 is TGTGCCTCGTCGAGCGGGGGGTACAATGAGCAGTTCTTC.

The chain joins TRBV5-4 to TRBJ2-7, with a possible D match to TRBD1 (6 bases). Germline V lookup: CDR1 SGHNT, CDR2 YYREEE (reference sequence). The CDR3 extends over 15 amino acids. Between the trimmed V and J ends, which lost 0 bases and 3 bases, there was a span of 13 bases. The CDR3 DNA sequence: TGTGCCAGCAGCTTGGGACAGGCGCCTAACTACGAGCAGTACTTC. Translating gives CASSLGQAPNYEQYF.

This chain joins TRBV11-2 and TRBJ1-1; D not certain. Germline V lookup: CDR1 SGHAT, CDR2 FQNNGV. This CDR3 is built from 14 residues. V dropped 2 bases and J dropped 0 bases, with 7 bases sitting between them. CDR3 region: CASSLQLMNTEAFF. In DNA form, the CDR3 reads TGTGCCAGCAGCTTACAACTGATGAACACTGAAGCTTTCTTT.

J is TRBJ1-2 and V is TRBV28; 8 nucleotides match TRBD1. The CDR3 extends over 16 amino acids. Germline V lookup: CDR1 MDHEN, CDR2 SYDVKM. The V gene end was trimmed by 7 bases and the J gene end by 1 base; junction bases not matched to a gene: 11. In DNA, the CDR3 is TGTGCCAGCATGGATCGAGGCAGGGGGCGTAACTATGGCTACACCTTC. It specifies CASMDRGRGRNYGYTF.

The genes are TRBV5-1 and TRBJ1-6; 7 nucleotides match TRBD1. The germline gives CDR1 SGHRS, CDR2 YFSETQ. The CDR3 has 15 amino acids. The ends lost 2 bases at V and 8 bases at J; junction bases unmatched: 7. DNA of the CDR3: TGCGCCAGCAGCTTATCCCAGGGGGACTATTCACCCCTCCACTTT. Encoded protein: CASSLSQGDYSPLHF.

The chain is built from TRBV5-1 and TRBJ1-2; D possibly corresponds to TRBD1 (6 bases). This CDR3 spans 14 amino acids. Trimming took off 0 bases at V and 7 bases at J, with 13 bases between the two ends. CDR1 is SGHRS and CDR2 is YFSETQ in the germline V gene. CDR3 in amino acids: CASSLGQGMSGYTF. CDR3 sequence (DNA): TGCGCCAGCAGCTTGGGGCAGGGGATGAGTGGCTACACCTTC.

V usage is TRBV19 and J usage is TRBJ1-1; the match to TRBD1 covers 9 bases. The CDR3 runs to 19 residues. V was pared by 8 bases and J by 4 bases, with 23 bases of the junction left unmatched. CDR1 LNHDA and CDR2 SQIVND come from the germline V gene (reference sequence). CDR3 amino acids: CASRRTGATVSLVGTEAFF. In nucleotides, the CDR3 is TGTGCCAGTCGCAGGACAGGGGCCACCGTTTCCCTCGTGGGCACTGAAGCTTTCTTT.

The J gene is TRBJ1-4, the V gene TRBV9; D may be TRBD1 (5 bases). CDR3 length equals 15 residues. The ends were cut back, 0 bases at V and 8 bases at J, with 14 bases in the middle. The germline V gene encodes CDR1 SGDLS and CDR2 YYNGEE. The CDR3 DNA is TGTGCCAGCAGCGTAGCCGCCCAGGGCGGCGAAAAACTGTTTTTT. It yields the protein CASSVAAQGGEKLFF.

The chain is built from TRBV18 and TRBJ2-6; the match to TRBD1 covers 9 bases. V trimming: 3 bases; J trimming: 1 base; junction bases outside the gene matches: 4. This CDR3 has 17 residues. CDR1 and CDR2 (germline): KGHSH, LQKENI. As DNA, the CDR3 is TGTGCCAGCTCACCCGGACAGGGGCTGTCTGGGGCCAACGTCCTGACTTTC. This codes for CASSPGQGLSGANVLTF.

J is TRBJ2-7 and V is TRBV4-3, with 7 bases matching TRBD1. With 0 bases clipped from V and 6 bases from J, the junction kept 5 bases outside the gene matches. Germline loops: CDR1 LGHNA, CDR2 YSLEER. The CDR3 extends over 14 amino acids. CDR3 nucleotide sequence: TGCGCCAGCAGCCAAGAGGTCAGGGGGACCGAGCAGTACTTC. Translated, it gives CASSQEVRGTEQYF.

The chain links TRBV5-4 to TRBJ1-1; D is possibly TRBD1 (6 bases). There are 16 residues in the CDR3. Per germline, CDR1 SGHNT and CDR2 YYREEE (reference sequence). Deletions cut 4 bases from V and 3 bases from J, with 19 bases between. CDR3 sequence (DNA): TGTGCCAGCAGCGCCTCGGGGGGCTTGGTGGACACTGAAGCTTTCTTT. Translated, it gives CASSASGGLVDTEAFF. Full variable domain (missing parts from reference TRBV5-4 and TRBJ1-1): ETGVTQSPTHLIKTRGQQVTLRCSSQSGHNTVSWYQQALGQGPQFIFQYYREEENGRGNFPPRFSGLQFPNYSSELNVNALELDDSALYLCASSASGGLVDTEAFFGQGTRLTVV.

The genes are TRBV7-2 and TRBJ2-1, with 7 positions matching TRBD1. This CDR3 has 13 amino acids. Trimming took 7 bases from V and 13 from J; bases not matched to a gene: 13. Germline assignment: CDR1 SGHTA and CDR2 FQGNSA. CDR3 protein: CASKLDGTDQQFF. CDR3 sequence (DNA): TGTGCCAGCAAATTAGACGGGACAGACCAACAGTTCTTC.

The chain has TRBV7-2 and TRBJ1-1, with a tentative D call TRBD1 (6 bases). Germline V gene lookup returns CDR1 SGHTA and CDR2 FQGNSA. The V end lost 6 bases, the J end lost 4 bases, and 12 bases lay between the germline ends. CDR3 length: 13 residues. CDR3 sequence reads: CASRFGGATEAFF. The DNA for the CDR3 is TGTGCCAGCAGGTTCGGGGGGGCCACTGAAGCTTTCTTT.

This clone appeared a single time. The CDR3 loop reads CASSQDWGVRTNEKLFF. The CDR3 bases are TGCGCCAGCAGCCAAGATTGGGGGGTTAGAACTAATGAAAAACTGTTTTTT. The chain links TRBV4-3 to TRBJ1-4; D may be TRBD1 (5 bases). The germline V gene has CDR1 LGHNA and CDR2 YSLEER. V was trimmed by 0 bases and J by 1 base, leaving 12 bases between them. There are 17 residues in the CDR3.

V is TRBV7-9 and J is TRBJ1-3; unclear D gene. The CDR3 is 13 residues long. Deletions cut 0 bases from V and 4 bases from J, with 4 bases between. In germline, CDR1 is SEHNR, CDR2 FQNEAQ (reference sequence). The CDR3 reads CASSLALGNTIYF. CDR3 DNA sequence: TGTGCCAGCAGCTTAGCACTCGGAAACACCATATATTTT. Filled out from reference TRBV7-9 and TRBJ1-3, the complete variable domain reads DTGVSQNPRHKITKRGQNVTFRCDPISEHNRLYWYRQTLGQGPEFLTYFQNEAQLEKSRLLSDRFSAERPKGSFSTLEIQRTEQGDSAMYLCASSLALGNTIYFGEGSWLTVV.

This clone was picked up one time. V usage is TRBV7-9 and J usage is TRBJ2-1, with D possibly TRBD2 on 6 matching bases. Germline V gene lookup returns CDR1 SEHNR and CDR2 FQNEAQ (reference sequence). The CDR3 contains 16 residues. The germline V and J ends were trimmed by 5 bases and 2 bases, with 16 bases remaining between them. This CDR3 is CASSPSQRAAYNEQFF. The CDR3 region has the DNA TGTGCCAGCAGCCCAAGCCAGCGGGCAGCCTACAATGAGCAGTTCTTC.

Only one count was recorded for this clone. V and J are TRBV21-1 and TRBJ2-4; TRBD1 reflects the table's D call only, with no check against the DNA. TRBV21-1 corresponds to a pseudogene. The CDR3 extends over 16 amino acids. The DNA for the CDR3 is TGTGCCAGCAGCCCTCAGACAGGGTCGGTTGAGGACATTCAGTACTTC. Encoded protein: CASSPQTGSVEDIQYF.

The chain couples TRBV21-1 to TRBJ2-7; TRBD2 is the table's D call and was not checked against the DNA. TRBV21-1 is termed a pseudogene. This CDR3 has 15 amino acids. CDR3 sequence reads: CASSIGGRLVYEQYF. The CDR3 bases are TGTGCCAGCAGCATTGGAGGGAGGTTGGTTTACGAGCAGTACTTC.

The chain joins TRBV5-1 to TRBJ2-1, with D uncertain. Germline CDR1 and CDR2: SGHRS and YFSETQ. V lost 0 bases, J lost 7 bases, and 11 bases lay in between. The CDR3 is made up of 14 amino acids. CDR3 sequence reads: CASSLDSRPNEQFF. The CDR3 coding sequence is TGCGCCAGCAGCTTGGACTCCAGGCCAAATGAGCAGTTCTTC.

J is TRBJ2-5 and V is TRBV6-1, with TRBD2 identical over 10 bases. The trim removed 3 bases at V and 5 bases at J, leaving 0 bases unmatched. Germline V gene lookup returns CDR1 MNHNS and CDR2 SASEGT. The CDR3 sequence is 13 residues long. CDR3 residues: CASSEGLAETQYF. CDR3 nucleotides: TGTGCCAGCAGTGAGGGACTAGCGGAGACCCAGTACTTC.

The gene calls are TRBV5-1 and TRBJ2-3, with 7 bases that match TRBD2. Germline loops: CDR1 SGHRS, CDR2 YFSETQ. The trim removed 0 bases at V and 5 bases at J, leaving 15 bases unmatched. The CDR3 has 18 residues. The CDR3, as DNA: TGCGCCAGCAGCTTGGCAAGGACTAGTATTGGTCGGGGAGATACGCAGTATTTT. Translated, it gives CASSLARTSIGRGDTQYF. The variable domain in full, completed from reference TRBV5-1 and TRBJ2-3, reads KAGVTQTPRYLIKTRGQQVTLSCSPISGHRSVSWYQQTPGQGLQFLFEYFSETQRNKGNFPGRFSGRQFSNSRSEMNVSTLELGDSALYLCASSLARTSIGRGDTQYFGPGTRLTVL.

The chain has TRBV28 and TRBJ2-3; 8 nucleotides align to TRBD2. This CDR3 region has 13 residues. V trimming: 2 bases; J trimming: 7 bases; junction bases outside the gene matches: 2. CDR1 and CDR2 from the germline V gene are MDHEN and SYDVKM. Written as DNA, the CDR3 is TGTGCCAGCAGTTTACTAGCGGGTCATACGCAGTATTTT. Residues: CASSLLAGHTQYF.

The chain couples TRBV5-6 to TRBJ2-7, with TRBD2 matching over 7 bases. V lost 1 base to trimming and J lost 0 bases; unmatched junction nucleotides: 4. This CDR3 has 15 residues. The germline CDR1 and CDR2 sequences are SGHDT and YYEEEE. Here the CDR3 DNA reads TGTGCCAGCAGCTTGATCGGGGGGTACTCCTACGAGCAGTACTTC. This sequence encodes CASSLIGGYSYEQYF.

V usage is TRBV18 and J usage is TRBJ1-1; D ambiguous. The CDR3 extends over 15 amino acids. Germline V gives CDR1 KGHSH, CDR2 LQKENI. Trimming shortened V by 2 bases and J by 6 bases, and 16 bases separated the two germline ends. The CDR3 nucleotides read TGTGCCAGCTCACCATTTTCGGGTCAAAATGCTGAAGCTTTCTTT. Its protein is CASSPFSGQNAEAFF.

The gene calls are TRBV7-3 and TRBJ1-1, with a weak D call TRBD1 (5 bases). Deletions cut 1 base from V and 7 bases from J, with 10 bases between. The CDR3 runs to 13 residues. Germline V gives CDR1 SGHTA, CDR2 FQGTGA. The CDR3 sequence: CASSLRMGGEAFF. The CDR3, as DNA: TGTGCCAGCAGCTTAAGGATGGGGGGTGAAGCTTTCTTT.

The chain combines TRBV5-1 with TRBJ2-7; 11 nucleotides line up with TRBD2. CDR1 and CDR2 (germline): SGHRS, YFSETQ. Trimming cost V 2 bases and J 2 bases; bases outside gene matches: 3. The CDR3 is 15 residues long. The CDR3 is CASSLNSGGAYEQYF. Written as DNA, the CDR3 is TGCGCCAGCAGCTTAAATAGCGGGGGGGCCTACGAGCAGTACTTC.

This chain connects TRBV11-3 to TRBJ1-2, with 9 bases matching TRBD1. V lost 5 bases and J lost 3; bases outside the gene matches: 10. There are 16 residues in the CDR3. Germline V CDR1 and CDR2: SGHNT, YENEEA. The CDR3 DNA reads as TGTGCCAGCAGCCTGTCTGACAGGGGGAGGGACTATGGCTACACCTTC. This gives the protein CASSLSDRGRDYGYTF.

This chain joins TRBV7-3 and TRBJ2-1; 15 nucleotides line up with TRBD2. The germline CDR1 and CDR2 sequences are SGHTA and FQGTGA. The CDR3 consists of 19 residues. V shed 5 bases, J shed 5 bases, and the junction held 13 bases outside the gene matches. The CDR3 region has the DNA TGTGCCAGCAGCCACGCTGTCCCGGGACTAGCGGGGGGACACAATGAGCAGTTCTTC. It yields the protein CASSHAVPGLAGGHNEQFF.

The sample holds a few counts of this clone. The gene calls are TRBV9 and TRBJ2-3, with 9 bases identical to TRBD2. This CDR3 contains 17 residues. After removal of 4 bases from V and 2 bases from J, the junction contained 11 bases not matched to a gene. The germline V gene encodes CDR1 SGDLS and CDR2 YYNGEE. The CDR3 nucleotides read TGTGCCAGCAGCAGACAAGGCGGGGGGGCCGACACAGATACGCAGTATTTT. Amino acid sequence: CASSRQGGGADTDTQYF.

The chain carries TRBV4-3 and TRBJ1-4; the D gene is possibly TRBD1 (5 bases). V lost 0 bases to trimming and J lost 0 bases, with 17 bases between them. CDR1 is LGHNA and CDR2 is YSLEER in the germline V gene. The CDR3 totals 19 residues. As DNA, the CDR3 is TGCGCCAGCAGCCAAGAGCCGGCGGGGCGGAGGGCAACTAATGAAAAACTGTTTTTT. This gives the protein CASSQEPAGRRATNEKLFF.

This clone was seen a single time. Written as DNA, the CDR3 is TGTGCCAGCAGCTTAAACAGGCAGGTTACCCACTTT. The encoded protein is CASSLNRQVTHF. The chain couples TRBV7-2 to TRBJ1-6, with D possibly matching TRBD1 (5 bases). V was pared by 2 bases and J by 18 bases, with 14 bases between. Per germline, CDR1 SGHTA and CDR2 FQGNSA. The CDR3 extends over 12 amino acids.

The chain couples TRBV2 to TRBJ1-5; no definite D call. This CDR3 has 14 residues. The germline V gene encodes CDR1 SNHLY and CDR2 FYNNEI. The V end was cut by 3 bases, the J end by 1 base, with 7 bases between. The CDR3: CASSERASNQPQHF. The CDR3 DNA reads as TGTGCCAGCAGTGAGAGAGCGAGCAATCAGCCCCAGCATTTT.